This T cell receptor (beta chain) was retrieved from a study of molecular identifiers for immune sequencing clone quantification. Study observations and caveats: Clones of above 20 RNA copies carried over 99% of effector molecules; in naive cells they carried under 1%.

Each CDR3 protein is one row after TCRdb ran MiXCR on the PCR reads. The sample carries over 600,000 distinct CDR3 sequences, approximately 20% recorded once. This clonotype was counted many times. Its specificity is unknown. Mismatch with germline at one junction end may stem from a read error. The naive CD8 libraries originated from between roughly 19,000 and 1,000,000 sorted cells and drew on 10%, 30% or 50% RNA. Using a CD8+CD4-CCR7+CD45RA+ phenotype, naive CD8 T cells were sorted. Germline V lookup: CDR1 DFQATT, CDR2 SNEGSKA (reference sequence). The CDR3 has 11 residues. The material sequenced was naive CD8+ T cells from blood, with Jurkat cell RNA spiked in. Stated subset: FACS-sorted CD8+CD4-CCR7+CD45RA+ naive T cells. This clonotype was obtained from a human donor in good health. Some libraries in this study had Jurkat cell RNA spiked in. V gene TRBV20-1 combines with J gene TRBJ1-2; D is perhaps TRBD1 (5 bases). The CDR3 sequence is CSARGDYGYTF. CDR3 bases: TGCAGTGCCAGAGGGGACTATGGCTACACCTTC.